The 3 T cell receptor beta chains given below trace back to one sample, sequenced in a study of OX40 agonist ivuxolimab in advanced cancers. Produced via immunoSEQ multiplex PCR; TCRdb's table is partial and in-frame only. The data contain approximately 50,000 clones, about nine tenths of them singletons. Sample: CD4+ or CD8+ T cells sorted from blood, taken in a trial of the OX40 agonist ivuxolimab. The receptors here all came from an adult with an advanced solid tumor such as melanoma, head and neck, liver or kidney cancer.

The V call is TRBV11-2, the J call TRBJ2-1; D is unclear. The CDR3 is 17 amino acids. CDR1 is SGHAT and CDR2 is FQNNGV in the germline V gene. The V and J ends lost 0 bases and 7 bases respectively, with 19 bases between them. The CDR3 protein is CASSLDPITTHGNEQFF. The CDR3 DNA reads TGTGCCAGCAGCTTAGATCCGATCACCACCCACGGAAATGAGCAGTTCTTC.

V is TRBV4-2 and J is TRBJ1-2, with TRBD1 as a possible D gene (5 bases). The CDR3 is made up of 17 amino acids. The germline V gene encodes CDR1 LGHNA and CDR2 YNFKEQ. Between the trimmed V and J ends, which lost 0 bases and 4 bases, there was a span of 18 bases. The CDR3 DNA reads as TGTGCCAGCAGCCAAGATGGGTTCGGGGGAGGGATCTATGGCTACACCTTC. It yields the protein CASSQDGFGGGIYGYTF.

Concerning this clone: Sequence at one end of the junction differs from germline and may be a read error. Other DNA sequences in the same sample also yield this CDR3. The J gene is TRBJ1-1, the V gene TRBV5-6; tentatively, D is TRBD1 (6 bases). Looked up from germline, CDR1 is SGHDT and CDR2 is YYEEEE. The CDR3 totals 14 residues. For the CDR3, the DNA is TGTGCCAGCAGCTTGGCGGGGGGCAACACTGAGGCTTTCTTT. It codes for CASSLAGGNTEAFF.